This T cell receptor (beta chain) was captured in a study of PD-L1 blockade in urothelial cancer. At the level of the study: Researchers looked at the blood 3 weeks (second dose) and 6 weeks after treatment began.

V shed 4 bases, J shed 12 bases, and the junction held 17 bases outside the gene matches. Germline loops: CDR1 SGDLS, CDR2 YYNGEE. This CDR3 has 15 amino acids. Time point meaning: pretreatment peripheral blood. TCRdb's table, derived via immunoSEQ multiplex PCR, lists solely in-frame clones and lacks some. This sample has fewer than 65,000 clones; around 80% occur once, and the top ten carry 3.2%. This clonotype originated in a man in his 70s with urothelial cancer. The sample consisted of PBMCs, taken around atezolizumab (anti-PD-L1) treatment. The rearrangement joins TRBV9 to TRBJ1-2; 8 nucleotides line up with TRBD1. This CDR3 reads CASSLGQGNPTGDTF. The CDR3 DNA reads TGTGCCAGCAGCCTAGGACAGGGCAACCCAACCGGAGACACCTTC.